This T cell receptor beta chain stems from a study of T cell responses to AZD1222 COVID-19 vaccine. Overall study: Pooled together were second doses at about 4 or about 12 weeks.

Study results and limitations: White British donors predominated, females outnumbered males, and clonal diversity was possibly underestimated. Baseline antibody screening turned up just a handful of seropositive AZD1222 recipients. The breadth and depth of Spike-specific TCRs increased once two AZD1222 doses had been given.

Repertoires were generated with immunoSEQ multiplex PCR, while TCRdb's copy carries only in-frame clones and drops some. The table lists tens of thousands of clones, approximately 83% of them singletons, with roughly 20% in the top ten. V was clipped by 7 bases and J by 4 bases; unmatched bases: 9. This CDR3 contains 15 residues. Germline V gene lookup returns CDR1 MDHEN and CDR2 SYDVKM. With regard to this clone: Its cognate antigen is unknown.

The chain recombines TRBV28 with TRBJ2-7; TRBD1 aligns across 11 bases. The input for sequencing was peripheral blood, taken on day 0 of AZD1222 vaccination. The sequence derives from an adult in good health. DNA of the CDR3: TGTGCCAGCACCTTGGTGGACAGGGGGCCGTACGAGCAGTACTTC. Residues: CASTLVDRGPYEQYF.